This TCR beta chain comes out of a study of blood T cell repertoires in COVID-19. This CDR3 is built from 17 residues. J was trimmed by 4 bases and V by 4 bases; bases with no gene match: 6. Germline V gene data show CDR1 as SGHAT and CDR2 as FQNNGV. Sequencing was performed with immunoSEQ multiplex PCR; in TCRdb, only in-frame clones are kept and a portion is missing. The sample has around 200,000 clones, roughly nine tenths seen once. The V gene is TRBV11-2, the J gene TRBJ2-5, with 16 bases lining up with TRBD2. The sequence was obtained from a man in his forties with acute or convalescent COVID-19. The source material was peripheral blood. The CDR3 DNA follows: TGTGCCAGCAGCTCCGGGACTAGCGGGGGGGCCGGAGAGACCCAGTACTTC. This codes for CASSSGTSGGAGETQYF. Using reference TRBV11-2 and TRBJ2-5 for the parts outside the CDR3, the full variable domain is EAGVAQSPRYKIIEKRQSVAFWCNPISGHATLYWYQQILGQGPKLLIQFQNNGVVDDSQLPKDRFSAERLKGVDSTLKIQPAKLEDSAVYLCASSSGTSGGAGETQYFGPGTRLLVL.